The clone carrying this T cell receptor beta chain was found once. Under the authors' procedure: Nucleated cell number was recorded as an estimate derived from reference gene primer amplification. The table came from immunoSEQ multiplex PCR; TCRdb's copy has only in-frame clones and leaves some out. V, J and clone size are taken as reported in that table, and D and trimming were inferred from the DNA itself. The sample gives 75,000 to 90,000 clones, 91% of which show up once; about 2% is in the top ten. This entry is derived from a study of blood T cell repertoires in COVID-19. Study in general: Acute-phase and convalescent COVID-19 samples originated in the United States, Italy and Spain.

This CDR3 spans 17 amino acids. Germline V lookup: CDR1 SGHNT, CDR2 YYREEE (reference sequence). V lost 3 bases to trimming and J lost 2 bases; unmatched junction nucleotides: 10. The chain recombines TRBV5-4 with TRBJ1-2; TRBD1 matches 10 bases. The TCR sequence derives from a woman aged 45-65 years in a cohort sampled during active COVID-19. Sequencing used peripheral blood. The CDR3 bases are TGTGCCAGCAGCTCCCCGACAGGGGGCGCGGCGAACTATGGCTACACCTTC. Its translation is CASSSPTGGAANYGYTF.